Sequencing of this TCR beta chain was carried out in a study of OX40 agonist ivuxolimab in advanced cancers. TCRdb's copy holds only in-frame clones and misses some; the assay was immunoSEQ multiplex PCR. The table includes fewer than 80,000 clones, 80% to 90% detected once. V trimming: 9 bases; J trimming: 2 bases; junction bases outside the gene matches: 18. The CDR3 consists of 18 residues. Germline values: CDR1 LNHDA, CDR2 SQIVND (reference sequence). Excluded were patients having autoimmune disease history or systemic immunosuppression. The specimen comprised CD4+ or CD8+ T cells sorted from blood, sampled in a trial of the OX40 agonist ivuxolimab. The clonotype was recovered from an adult with an advanced solid tumor such as melanoma, head and neck, liver or kidney cancer. The chain uses TRBV19 and TRBJ2-3; 9 bases line up with TRBD2. The CDR3 sequence is CASRTRLAGESFTDTQYF. Written as DNA, the CDR3 is TGTGCCAGCCGTACTCGGTTAGCGGGAGAAAGTTTCACAGATACGCAGTATTTT. Full variable domain (outside the CDR3, taken from reference TRBV19 and TRBJ2-3): DGGITQSPKYLFRKEGQNVTLSCEQNLNHDAMYWYRQDPGQGLRLIYYSQIVNDFQKGDIAEGYSVSREKKESFPLTVTSAQKNPTAFYLCASRTRLAGESFTDTQYFGPGTRLTVL.